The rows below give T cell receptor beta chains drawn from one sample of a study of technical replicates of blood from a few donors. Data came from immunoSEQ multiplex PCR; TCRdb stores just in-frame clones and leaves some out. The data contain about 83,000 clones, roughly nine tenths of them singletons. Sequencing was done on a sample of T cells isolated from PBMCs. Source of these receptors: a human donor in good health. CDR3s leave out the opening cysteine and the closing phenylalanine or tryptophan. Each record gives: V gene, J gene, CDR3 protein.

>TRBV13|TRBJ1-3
ASSSDSLYPGNTIY
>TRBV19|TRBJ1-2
ASSHPVIQGTYGYT
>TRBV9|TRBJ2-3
ASSVGVAGASLGDTQY
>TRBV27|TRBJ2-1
ASSLRGPNHSQF
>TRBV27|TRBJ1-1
AKTGRNTEAF
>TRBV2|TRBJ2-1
ASSELPNNEQF
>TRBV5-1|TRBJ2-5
ASSFHRREQETQY
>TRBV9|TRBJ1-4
ASSVQGDEKLF
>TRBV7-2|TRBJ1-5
ASSLGAQVLHQPQH
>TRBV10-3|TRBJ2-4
AISPTDREIKNIQY
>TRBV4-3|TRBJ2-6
ASSQDGSSGSGANVLT
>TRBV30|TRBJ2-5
AWSFTGTRDETQY
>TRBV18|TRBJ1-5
ASSPTTGPNQPQH
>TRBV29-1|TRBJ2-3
SVASGSGADTQY
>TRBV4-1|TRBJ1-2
ASSQEDRGRRGYT
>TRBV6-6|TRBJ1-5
ASSAGTGENQPQH
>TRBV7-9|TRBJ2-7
ASSLALEYEQY
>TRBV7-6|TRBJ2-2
ASSLSGGETGELF
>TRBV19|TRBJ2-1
ASIRTKKFSYNEQF
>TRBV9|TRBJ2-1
ASSPRPLAGALNEQF
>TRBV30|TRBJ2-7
AWSGGGDEQY
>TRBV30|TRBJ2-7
AWSVGGLAYYEQY
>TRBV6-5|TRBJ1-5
ASSPNHSNQPQH
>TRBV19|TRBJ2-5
ASSIPGVQETQY
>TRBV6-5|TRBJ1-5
ASSRTGDQPQH
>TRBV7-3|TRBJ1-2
ASSSTGTAYGYT
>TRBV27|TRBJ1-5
ASSWSVYSNQPQH
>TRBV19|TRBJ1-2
ASSPDRGQGGYT
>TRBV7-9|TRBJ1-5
ASSSTVSNQPQH
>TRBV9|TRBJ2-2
ASSVASAGGGELF
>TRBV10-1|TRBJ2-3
ASSAEISFADTQY
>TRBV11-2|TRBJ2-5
ASSAGGYGTQY
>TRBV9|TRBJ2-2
ASSVRRGSGELF
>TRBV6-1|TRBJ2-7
ASVEAAYEQY
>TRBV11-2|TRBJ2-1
ASSLGVAGRGWEQF
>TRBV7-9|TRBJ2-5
ASSLSPGLDPRQETQY
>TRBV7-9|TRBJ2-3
ASTPGTDTQY
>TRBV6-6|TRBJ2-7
ASSPSTYEQY
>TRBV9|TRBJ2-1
ASSASGAYNEQF
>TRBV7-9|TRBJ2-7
ASSFLGGAKEQY
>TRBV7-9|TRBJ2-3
ASTSGSTDTQY
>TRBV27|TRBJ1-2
ASSLRTGGHYGYT
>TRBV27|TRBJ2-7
ASSFSSGRIYEQY
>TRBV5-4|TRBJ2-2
ASSSGFDGELF
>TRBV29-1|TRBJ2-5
SAYYQGSKVETQY
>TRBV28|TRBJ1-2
ASSPGQARYGYT
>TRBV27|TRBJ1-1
ASSLGGSYTEAF
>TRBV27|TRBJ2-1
ASGLDRGLHEQF
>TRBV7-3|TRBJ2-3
ASSPGTSEADTQY
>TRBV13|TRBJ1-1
ASSLWRGTTEAF
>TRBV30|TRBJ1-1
AWSQGAEAF
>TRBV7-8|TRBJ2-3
ASSFYRDRGSDTQY
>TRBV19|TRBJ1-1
ASSRNRVYTEAF